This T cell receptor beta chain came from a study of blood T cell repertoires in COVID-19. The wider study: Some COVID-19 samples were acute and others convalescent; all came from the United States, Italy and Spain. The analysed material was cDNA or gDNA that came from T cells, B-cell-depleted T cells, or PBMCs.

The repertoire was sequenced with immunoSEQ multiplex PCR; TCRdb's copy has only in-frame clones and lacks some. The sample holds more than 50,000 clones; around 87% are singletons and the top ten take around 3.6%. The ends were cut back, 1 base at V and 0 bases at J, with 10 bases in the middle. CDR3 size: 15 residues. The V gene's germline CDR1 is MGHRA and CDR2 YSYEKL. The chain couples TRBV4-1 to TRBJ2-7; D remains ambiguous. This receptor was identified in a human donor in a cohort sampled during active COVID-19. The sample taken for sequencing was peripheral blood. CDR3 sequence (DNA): TGCGCCAGCAGCCAAGGAGAGGTGATCTCCTACGAGCAGTACTTC. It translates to CASSQGEVISYEQYF.